This T cell receptor beta chain was documented in a study of blood T cell repertoires in COVID-19. Overall study context: Spain, Italy and the United States supplied samples that represented acute and convalescent COVID-19.

Participants' own reports of clinical history determined their cohort assignment. Assay used: immunoSEQ multiplex PCR; TCRdb lists only in-frame clones, some missing. The data show about 220,000 clones, about 88% seen once. This clone occurred a few times. The CDR3 has 15 residues. Germline CDR1 and CDR2: MNHEY and SVGAGI. V was clipped by 0 bases and J by 5 bases, with 13 bases between them. The rearrangement links TRBV6-5 to TRBJ1-1; the D gene is possibly TRBD1 (5 bases). Input material: PBMCs or T cells enriched from blood (not recorded which). This clonotype originated in a woman aged 30 to 39 who had recovered from COVID-19. CDR3 region: CASSYSVSGETEAFF. In nucleotides, the CDR3 is TGTGCCAGCAGTTACTCTGTCTCGGGGGAAACTGAAGCTTTCTTT.